This is a list of T cell receptor beta chains from one sample in a study of T-cell memory formation after mild COVID-19. TCRdb used MiXCR to reprocess the 5' RACE reads, holding one entry per CDR3 protein. The sample consists of a few hundred thousand distinct CDR3 sequences, around 17% of them appearing once. The sequenced sample was PBMCs or a T cell subset sorted from them (not recorded which). These receptors all stem from a man between 18 and 35 years old who had mild COVID-19 (a few samples of this study predate the infection). Cell type and time point are not known. Each CDR3 is given with its conserved first and last residue. D genes are given only for firm matches. The listing skips clone size in some rows; elsewhere it reads once, few, many or a size class.

CDR3 length: 16
V gene: TRBV25-1
J gene: TRBJ1-1
clone size: .
D gene: TRBD1
CDR3 DNA: TGTGCCAGCAGACCGGGACAGGGTCCAATGAACACTGAAGCTTTCTTT
CDR3 protein: CASRPGQGPMNTEAFF

CDR3 length: 12
V gene: TRBV4-1
J gene: TRBJ1-2
clone size: .
D gene: .
CDR3 DNA: TGCGCCAGCAGCCAAGACCCCTATGGCTACACCTTC
CDR3 protein: CASSQDPYGYTF

CDR3 length: 13
V gene: TRBV7-6
J gene: TRBJ1-5
clone size: .
D gene: .
CDR3 DNA: TGTGCCAGCAGCAGCAGATCCGGGAGAGTAAAGCATTTT
CDR3 protein: CASSSRSGRVKHF

CDR3 length: 13
V gene: TRBV12-3/TRBV12-4
J gene: TRBJ2-7
clone size: few
D gene: .
CDR3 DNA: TGTGCCAGCAGTAGGGACATCACCTACGAGCAGTACTTC
CDR3 protein: CASSRDITYEQYF

CDR3 length: 15
V gene: TRBV9
J gene: TRBJ2-5
clone size: .
D gene: TRBD2
CDR3 DNA: TGTGCCAGCAGCGTGGCAGCGGGGGGGCGAGAGACCCAGTACTTC
CDR3 protein: CASSVAAGGRETQYF

CDR3 length: 13
V gene: TRBV7-2
J gene: TRBJ2-3
clone size: once
D gene: .
CDR3 DNA: TGTGCCAGCAGCCCATGGTTGACAGATACGCAGTATTTT
CDR3 protein: CASSPWLTDTQYF

CDR3 length: 13
V gene: TRBV6-6
J gene: TRBJ2-5
clone size: few
D gene: .
CDR3 DNA: TGTGCCAGCATTCAACAGGGAACGGAGACCCAGTACTTC
CDR3 protein: CASIQQGTETQYF

CDR3 length: 12
V gene: TRBV6-6
J gene: TRBJ1-1
clone size: .
D gene: .
CDR3 DNA: TGTGCCAGCAGTCAGGACTTCACTGAAGCTTTCTTT
CDR3 protein: CASSQDFTEAFF

CDR3 length: 13
V gene: TRBV6-2/TRBV6-3
J gene: TRBJ2-3
clone size: .
D gene: TRBD1
CDR3 DNA: TGTGCCAGCAAGGGGGCTAGCACAGATACGCAGTATTTT
CDR3 protein: CASKGASTDTQYF

CDR3 length: 20
V gene: TRBV29-1
J gene: TRBJ1-1
clone size: .
D gene: .
CDR3 DNA: TGCAGCGTTGCCCATTATTCGGGTGATGGGGCCTGGGGCCTGAACACTGAAGCTTTCTTT
CDR3 protein: CSVAHYSGDGAWGLNTEAFF

CDR3 length: 14
V gene: TRBV29-1
J gene: TRBJ2-1
clone size: few
D gene: TRBD2
CDR3 DNA: TGCAGCGCCGGGGGGTCGACAGTCTTCGCTGAGCAGTTCTTC
CDR3 protein: CSAGGSTVFAEQFF

CDR3 length: 14
V gene: TRBV5-4
J gene: TRBJ1-2
clone size: many
D gene: .
CDR3 DNA: TGTGCCAGCAGACCCCCGGCCTCGGTATATGGCTACACCTTC
CDR3 protein: CASRPPASVYGYTF

CDR3 length: 16
V gene: TRBV4-3
J gene: TRBJ2-7
clone size: few
D gene: .
CDR3 DNA: TGCGCCAGCAGCCAAGACTCCCTCGACACGTCCTACGAGCAGTACTTC
CDR3 protein: CASSQDSLDTSYEQYF

CDR3 length: 14
V gene: TRBV7-9
J gene: TRBJ2-5
clone size: .
D gene: .
CDR3 DNA: TGTGCCAGCACCGGCGGGGTAATGAAAGAGACCCAGTACTTC
CDR3 protein: CASTGGVMKETQYF

CDR3 length: 16
V gene: TRBV4-1
J gene: TRBJ1-6
clone size: .
D gene: .
CDR3 DNA: TGCGCCGGCAGACAAGAGGCAGATCTGACGGGTTCACCCCTCCACTTT
CDR3 protein: CAGRQEADLTGSPLHF

CDR3 length: 13
V gene: TRBV29-1
J gene: TRBJ1-4
clone size: few
D gene: .
CDR3 DNA: TGCAGCGTTGCTGTACAGCGGGCGGAAAAACTGTTTTTT
CDR3 protein: CSVAVQRAEKLFF

CDR3 length: 15
V gene: TRBV20-1
J gene: TRBJ2-3
clone size: few
D gene: TRBD2
CDR3 DNA: TGCAGTGCTACCCTCCCGACTAGCGGGTCAGATACGCAGTATTTT
CDR3 protein: CSATLPTSGSDTQYF

CDR3 length: 16
V gene: TRBV29-1
J gene: TRBJ2-5
clone size: .
D gene: .
CDR3 DNA: TGCAGCGTTGATCGTTACGGGGCAGGAGAACAAGAGACCCAGTACTTC
CDR3 protein: CSVDRYGAGEQETQYF

CDR3 length: 12
V gene: TRBV7-9
J gene: TRBJ2-7
clone size: few
D gene: .
CDR3 DNA: TGTGCCAGCAGCTTCCGGTCCTACGAGCAGTACTTC
CDR3 protein: CASSFRSYEQYF

CDR3 length: 15
V gene: TRBV28
J gene: TRBJ1-2
clone size: few
D gene: TRBD1
CDR3 DNA: TGTGCCAGCAGGCCCCAACAGGGGCGCTTAGGGGGCTACACCTTC
CDR3 protein: CASRPQQGRLGGYTF

CDR3 length: 14
V gene: TRBV28
J gene: TRBJ1-1
clone size: few
D gene: .
CDR3 DNA: TGTGCCAGCAGTTACGGAGGGGTGAACACTGAAGCTTTCTTT
CDR3 protein: CASSYGGVNTEAFF

CDR3 length: 15
V gene: TRBV3-1
J gene: TRBJ1-5
clone size: .
D gene: .
CDR3 DNA: TGTGCCAGCAGCCAAGCAAGCAGGGGCAATCAGCCCCAGCATTTT
CDR3 protein: CASSQASRGNQPQHF

CDR3 length: 17
V gene: TRBV4-1
J gene: TRBJ1-2
clone size: few
D gene: .
CDR3 DNA: TGCGCCAGCAGCCAAGTATCCGGGATCGGGGTTAACTATGGCTACACCTTC
CDR3 protein: CASSQVSGIGVNYGYTF

CDR3 length: 13
V gene: TRBV10-3
J gene: TRBJ1-2
clone size: .
D gene: .
CDR3 DNA: TGTGCCATCAGTGACAGTGAAGGGAATGGCTACACCTTC
CDR3 protein: CAISDSEGNGYTF

CDR3 length: 16
V gene: TRBV20-1
J gene: TRBJ2-4
clone size: few
D gene: TRBD2
CDR3 DNA: TGCAGTGCTAGAGGGACTAGCGGGAAGGAGGGAAGCATTCAGTACTTC
CDR3 protein: CSARGTSGKEGSIQYF

CDR3 length: 15
V gene: TRBV20-1
J gene: TRBJ2-1
clone size: .
D gene: .
CDR3 DNA: TGCAGTGCCCCGCGGACGTACTACTCCTACAATGAGCAGTTCTTC
CDR3 protein: CSAPRTYYSYNEQFF

CDR3 length: 13
V gene: TRBV20-1
J gene: TRBJ2-3
clone size: few
D gene: .
CDR3 DNA: TGCAGTGCTTATCTAGGTAGCACAGATACGCAGTATTTT
CDR3 protein: CSAYLGSTDTQYF

CDR3 length: 16
V gene: TRBV27
J gene: TRBJ1-6
clone size: many
D gene: .
CDR3 DNA: TGTGCCAGCAGTTTATCCCCAGGGTGGTATAATTCACCCCTCCACTTT
CDR3 protein: CASSLSPGWYNSPLHF

CDR3 length: 15
V gene: TRBV5-1
J gene: TRBJ2-1
clone size: few
D gene: .
CDR3 DNA: TGCGCCAGCAGCTTGGACACGGGCCCCTACAATGAGCAGTTCTTC
CDR3 protein: CASSLDTGPYNEQFF

CDR3 length: 14
V gene: TRBV29-1
J gene: TRBJ2-1
clone size: .
D gene: TRBD1
CDR3 DNA: TGCAGCGTCGCCGGGCGACAGGGGCAGAATGAGCAGTTCTTC
CDR3 protein: CSVAGRQGQNEQFF

CDR3 length: 12
V gene: TRBV11-2
J gene: TRBJ2-7
clone size: few
D gene: .
CDR3 DNA: TGTGCCAGCAGCCGTATATGGTCCGAGCAGTACTTC
CDR3 protein: CASSRIWSEQYF

CDR3 length: 13
V gene: TRBV7-2
J gene: TRBJ1-2
clone size: .
D gene: .
CDR3 DNA: TGTGCCAGCAGCCTGGGAGCTAACTATGGCTACACCTTC
CDR3 protein: CASSLGANYGYTF

CDR3 length: 16
V gene: TRBV5-1
J gene: TRBJ2-2
clone size: few
D gene: TRBD1
CDR3 DNA: TGCGCCAGCGGCAAGTTGGACAGGGGGATCACCGGGGAGCTGTTTTTT
CDR3 protein: CASGKLDRGITGELFF

CDR3 length: 14
V gene: TRBV7-2
J gene: TRBJ2-3
clone size: .
D gene: TRBD2
CDR3 DNA: TGTGCCAGCAGGGTAGCGGGGGGCACAGATACGCAGTATTTT
CDR3 protein: CASRVAGGTDTQYF

CDR3 length: 14
V gene: TRBV7-2
J gene: TRBJ2-1
clone size: few
D gene: .
CDR3 DNA: TGTGCCAGCAGCCCCTCCGGGGGCGGGCCTGAGCAGTTCTTC
CDR3 protein: CASSPSGGGPEQFF

CDR3 length: 13
V gene: TRBV5-1
J gene: TRBJ2-4
clone size: .
D gene: .
CDR3 DNA: TGCGCCAGCAGCTATCCTGGTGATGACATTCAGTACTTC
CDR3 protein: CASSYPGDDIQYF

CDR3 length: 14
V gene: TRBV15
J gene: TRBJ1-1
clone size: few
D gene: TRBD1
CDR3 DNA: TGTGCCACCAGAGACAGGGGAGGAATCACTGAAGCTTTCTTT
CDR3 protein: CATRDRGGITEAFF

CDR3 length: 15
V gene: TRBV7-2
J gene: TRBJ2-3
clone size: few
D gene: TRBD2
CDR3 DNA: TGTGCCAGCAGACTTCTAGCGGGAGGGGAAGATACGCAGTATTTT
CDR3 protein: CASRLLAGGEDTQYF

CDR3 length: 14
V gene: TRBV28
J gene: TRBJ1-2
clone size: few
D gene: TRBD1
CDR3 DNA: TGTGCCAGCAGTTTAAGGGACAGGGGAATGGGCTACACCTTC
CDR3 protein: CASSLRDRGMGYTF

CDR3 length: 18
V gene: TRBV7-2
J gene: TRBJ1-4
clone size: .
D gene: .
CDR3 DNA: TGTGCCAGCAGTCGACCTGAGGTACAGGACCATGGCGGTGAAAAACTGTTTTTT
CDR3 protein: CASSRPEVQDHGGEKLFF

CDR3 length: 17
V gene: TRBV6-2/TRBV6-3
J gene: TRBJ1-2
clone size: few
D gene: TRBD1
CDR3 DNA: TGTGCCAGCAGCTATCTACCTCCCGGGACAGGGGGCTCTGGCTACACCTTC
CDR3 protein: CASSYLPPGTGGSGYTF